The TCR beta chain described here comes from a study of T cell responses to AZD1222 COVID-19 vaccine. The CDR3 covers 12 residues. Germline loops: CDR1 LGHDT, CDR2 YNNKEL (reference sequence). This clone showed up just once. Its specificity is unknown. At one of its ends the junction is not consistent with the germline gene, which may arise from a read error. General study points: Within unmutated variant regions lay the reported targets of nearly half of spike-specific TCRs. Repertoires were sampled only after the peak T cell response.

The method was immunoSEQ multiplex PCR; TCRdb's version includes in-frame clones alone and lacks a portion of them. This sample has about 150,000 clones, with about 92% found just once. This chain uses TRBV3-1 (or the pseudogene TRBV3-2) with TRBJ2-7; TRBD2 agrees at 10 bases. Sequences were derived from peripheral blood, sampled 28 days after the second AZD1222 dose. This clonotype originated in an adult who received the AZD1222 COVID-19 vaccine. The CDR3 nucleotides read TGTGCCAGCAGCCCTCTAGCGGGGGTGACCTTCTTC. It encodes CASSPLAGVTFF.